These 19 T cell receptor beta chains share one sample of origin, sequenced in a study of chemoradiotherapy in HPV16-positive cancers. Profiled with immunoSEQ multiplex PCR; TCRdb holds only in-frame clones, not every one. The data contain 9,500 to 15,000 clones, roughly 80% of them seen just once; the ten biggest clones take up approximately 1%. This specimen was collected from a patient who underwent chemoradiotherapy. The source of these receptors is a human donor with HPV-associated anogenital cancer.

V gene TRBV29-1 combines with J gene TRBJ2-7; the match to TRBD1 covers 10 bases. V dropped 4 bases and J dropped 2; count of bases not matched to a gene: 2. Germline loops: CDR1 SQVTM, CDR2 ANQGSEA. This CDR3 has 13 residues. CDR3 protein: CSVAGTGAYEQYF. In nucleotides, the CDR3 is TGCAGCGTTGCCGGGACAGGGGCCTACGAGCAGTACTTC.

The rearrangement joins TRBV10-1 to TRBJ2-3, with TRBD2 as a possible D gene (6 bases). This CDR3 has 13 amino acids. Germline CDR1 is WNHNN and CDR2 is SYGVQD (reference sequence). The V end was cut by 8 bases, the J end by 0 bases, with 9 bases between. The CDR3 reads CASQRVSTDTQYF. The DNA for the CDR3 is TGCGCCAGCCAGCGGGTGAGCACAGATACGCAGTATTTT.

In its sample, this clone was seen once. The chain uses TRBV10-2 and TRBJ1-1, with D tentatively TRBD1 (5 bases). Trimming pared 3 bases from V and 1 base from J, leaving 9 bases between. The CDR3 is 14 residues long. Germline V gives CDR1 WSHSY, CDR2 SAAADI. Here the CDR3 DNA reads TGCGCCAGCAGTGATCCAGGGCGGAACACTGAAGCTTTCTTT. This codes for CASSDPGRNTEAFF.

The chain employs TRBV5-6 and TRBJ2-3; D is possibly TRBD2 (5 bases). The CDR3 spans 14 residues. Trimming cost V 1 base and J 6 bases, with 12 bases left between them. Per germline, CDR1 SGHDT and CDR2 YYEEEE. The DNA of the CDR3 is TGTGCCAGCAGCTTGTATAACAGAGGGGATACGCAGTATTTT. Translating it yields CASSLYNRGDTQYF.

J is TRBJ2-3 and V is TRBV5-6; no clear D. The germline gives CDR1 SGHDT, CDR2 YYEEEE. V was pared by 3 bases and J by 2 bases, with 16 bases between. The CDR3 is 16 amino acids. As DNA, the CDR3 is TGTGCCAGCAGCTCGACTGTTACTTCATTCACAGATACGCAGTATTTT. Its protein is CASSSTVTSFTDTQYF. The variable domain in full, completed from reference TRBV5-6 and TRBJ2-3, reads DAGVTQSPTHLIKTRGQQVTLRCSPKSGHDTVSWYQQALGQGPQFIFQYYEEEERQRGNFPDRFSGHQFPNYSSELNVNALLLGDSALYLCASSSTVTSFTDTQYFGPGTRLTVL.

CDR3 sequence: CAWGSSLDTQYF. CDR3 nucleotide sequence: TGTGCCTGGGGATCTAGCCTAGATACGCAGTATTTT. The rearrangement joins TRBV30 to TRBJ2-3; possibly TRBD2 for D (5 bases). V shed 5 bases and J shed 5 bases, with 11 bases lying between them. CDR1 and CDR2 from the germline V gene are GTSNPN and SVGIG (reference sequence). The CDR3 has 12 residues.

The chain joins TRBV5-1 to TRBJ1-3, with D uncertain. The ends were cut back, 4 bases at V and 1 base at J, with 15 bases in the middle. Per germline, CDR1 SGHRS and CDR2 YFSETQ. The CDR3 extends over 16 amino acids. CDR3 sequence reads: CASSREGGASGNTIYF. DNA for the CDR3: TGCGCCAGCAGCCGCGAGGGTGGCGCTTCTGGAAACACCATATATTTT. Variable domain in full (rest from reference TRBV5-1 and TRBJ1-3): KAGVTQTPRYLIKTRGQQVTLSCSPISGHRSVSWYQQTPGQGLQFLFEYFSETQRNKGNFPGRFSGRQFSNSRSEMNVSTLELGDSALYLCASSREGGASGNTIYFGEGSWLTVV.

This clone was picked up a small number of times. The gene calls are TRBV5-6 and TRBJ2-3; D possibly corresponds to TRBD2 (5 bases). Germline V CDR1 and CDR2: SGHDT, YYEEEE. This CDR3 region has 14 residues. With 1 base removed from V and 1 base from J, the gap between germline ends came to 7 bases. CDR3 amino acids: CASSLPGGTDTQYF. In DNA form, the CDR3 reads TGTGCCAGCAGCTTGCCCGGGGGCACAGATACGCAGTATTTT.

The rearrangement joins TRBV19 to TRBJ1-1; the D is unclear. This CDR3 is built from 13 residues. In germline, CDR1 is LNHDA, CDR2 SQIVND (reference sequence). V was trimmed by 3 bases and J by 2 bases, leaving 7 bases between them. The DNA of the CDR3 is TGTGCCAGTAGTATCGGGCAAAACACTGAAGCTTTCTTT. Translating it yields CASSIGQNTEAFF.

The chain uses TRBV28 and TRBJ1-2; a possible D gene is TRBD1 (6 bases). Trimming removed 5 bases from V and 4 bases from J, with 14 bases in between. The germline V gene has CDR1 MDHEN and CDR2 SYDVKM. The CDR3 length is 14 residues. CDR3 DNA: TGTGCCAGCAGTCAAACAGGGAGGAGCTATGGCTACACCTTC. Translation gives CASSQTGRSYGYTF.

The V gene is TRBV2, the J gene TRBJ1-6; no clear D gene. This CDR3 spans 15 amino acids. The germline V gene encodes CDR1 SNHLY and CDR2 FYNNEI. V was trimmed by 2 bases and J by 0 bases, leaving 5 bases between them. CDR3 sequence: CASSEQSSYNSPLHF. The CDR3 coding sequence is TGTGCCAGCAGTGAACAGAGCTCCTATAATTCACCCCTCCACTTT.

The chain has TRBV9 and TRBJ2-5; tentatively, D is TRBD2 (6 bases). Germline-derived CDR1 and CDR2 are SGDLS and YYNGEE. This CDR3 is 13 amino acids long. The germline V and J ends were trimmed by 0 bases and 9 bases, with 12 bases remaining between them. CDR3 DNA: TGTGCCAGCAGCGTAGAACCGGGGAGGTCCCAGTACTTC. It codes for CASSVEPGRSQYF.

CDR3 sequence: CASSLEGSGANVLTF. The CDR3 DNA reads as TGTGCCAGCAGCCTCGAGGGGTCTGGGGCCAACGTCCTGACTTTC. V gene TRBV11-2 combines with J gene TRBJ2-6; D possibly matches TRBD1 or TRBD2 (5 bases each). The V and J ends lost 5 bases and 1 base respectively, with 9 bases between them. The CDR3 totals 15 residues. Germline-derived CDR1 and CDR2 are SGHAT and FQNNGV.

This chain links TRBV6-1 with TRBJ1-1; no clear D gene. Germline CDR1 is MNHNS and CDR2 is SASEGT. Trimming cost V 7 bases and J 5 bases, with 17 bases left between them. The CDR3 is made up of 14 amino acids. The DNA for the CDR3 is TGTGCCAGCACAAGACTAGAGACCGGGACTGAAGCTTTCTTT. This encodes CASTRLETGTEAFF.

V and J are TRBV4-3 and TRBJ2-1; 10 positions agree with TRBD2. Germline V CDR1 and CDR2: LGHNA, YSLEER. Trimming took 2 bases from V and 9 from J; bases not matched to a gene: 10. This CDR3 comprises 16 residues. The CDR3 nucleotides are TGCGCCAGCAGCCAAATCGGACTAGCGGCCCCCGGTGAGCAGTTCTTC. Translating it yields CASSQIGLAAPGEQFF.

A single count supports this clone. The rearrangement links TRBV11-1 to TRBJ2-1; perhaps TRBD2 as D (7 bases). This CDR3 region has 14 residues. The ends were cut back, 5 bases at V and 4 bases at J, with 12 bases in the middle. Looked up from germline, CDR1 is SGHAT and CDR2 is FQDESV (reference sequence). The CDR3 sequence: CASSRGAFYNEQFF. The CDR3 DNA reads TGTGCCAGCAGCCGGGGGGCCTTTTACAATGAGCAGTTCTTC.

This chain connects TRBV19 to TRBJ2-7; a possible D gene is TRBD1 (6 bases). This CDR3 is 15 amino acids long. V lost 8 bases and J lost 10, with 27 bases in between. CDR1 is LNHDA and CDR2 is SQIVND in the germline V gene (reference sequence). CDR3 sequence reads: CASSPPEGERQLQYF. In DNA, the CDR3 is TGTGCCAGTTCTCCCCCCGAGGGGGAGCGGCAGCTCCAGTACTTC. Drawing the rest from reference TRBV19 and TRBJ2-7, the complete variable domain is DGGITQSPKYLFRKEGQNVTLSCEQNLNHDAMYWYRQDPGQGLRLIYYSQIVNDFQKGDIAEGYSVSREKKESFPLTVTSAQKNPTAFYLCASSPPEGERQLQYFGPGTRLTVT.

The rearrangement uses TRBV5-1 and TRBJ2-6; D ambiguous. CDR3 size: 16 residues. Germline-derived CDR1 and CDR2 are SGHRS and YFSETQ. Trimming cost V 4 bases and J 0 bases, with 11 bases left between them. The CDR3 sequence: CASSPDGSSGANVLTF. The CDR3, as DNA: TGCGCCAGCAGCCCGGACGGATCCTCTGGGGCCAACGTCCTGACTTTC.

The CDR3 loop is CASSSQTSGGPYNEQFF. The DNA of the CDR3 is TGCGCCAGCAGCTCGCAGACTAGCGGGGGGCCTTACAATGAGCAGTTCTTC. The chain uses TRBV5-1 and TRBJ2-1; 13 nucleotides agree with TRBD2. The CDR3 has 17 amino acids. Germline values: CDR1 SGHRS, CDR2 YFSETQ. V dropped 3 bases and J dropped 4; count of bases not matched to a gene: 7.